Below are 23 T cell receptor beta chains sequenced from a single sample in a study of response to subunit inactivated influenza vaccine. TCRdb processed the RT-PCR reads anew with MiXCR; each CDR3 protein has one entry. This sample has approximately 490,000 distinct CDR3 sequences, with approximately 7.3% found just once. The source was PBMCs from blood, collected less than 25 months after vaccination. These receptors came from a man aged 45 to 75 who received an inactivated influenza vaccine.

This clonotype appeared a few times. This chain connects TRBV2 to TRBJ2-3; possible D gene TRBD1, 6 bases. The ends were cut back, 5 bases at V and 6 bases at J, with 12 bases in the middle. This CDR3 is 13 amino acids long. The germline gives CDR1 SNHLY, CDR2 FYNNEI. The DNA for the CDR3 is TGTGCCAGCAGTTACAGGGTACCCGATACGCAGTATTTT. It yields the protein CASSYRVPDTQYF.

This clonotype has at least ten counts. The chain is built from TRBV5-1 and TRBJ2-7; possible D gene TRBD2, 6 bases. Looked up from germline, CDR1 is SGHRS and CDR2 is YFSETQ. The ends were cut back, 4 bases at V and 2 bases at J, with 13 bases in the middle. The CDR3 contains 14 residues. Here the CDR3 reads CASSNLAKTYEQYF. The CDR3 DNA sequence: TGCGCCAGCAGCAACCTAGCGAAGACCTACGAGCAGTACTTC. The variable domain in full, completed from reference TRBV5-1 and TRBJ2-7, reads KAGVTQTPRYLIKTRGQQVTLSCSPISGHRSVSWYQQTPGQGLQFLFEYFSETQRNKGNFPGRFSGRQFSNSRSEMNVSTLELGDSALYLCASSNLAKTYEQYFGPGTRLTVT.

The rearrangement links TRBV6-1 to TRBJ2-7; D gene unclear. Germline lookup yields CDR1 MNHNS and CDR2 SASEGT. The CDR3 totals 14 residues. Trimming shortened V by 7 bases and J by 0 bases, and 13 bases separated the two germline ends. CDR3 DNA sequence: TGTGCCAGCACCACAATGGAAGCCTCCTACGAGCAGTACTTC. Amino acids: CASTTMEASYEQYF.

The V gene is TRBV5-6, the J gene TRBJ2-2; D is undetermined. Germline V lookup: CDR1 SGHDT, CDR2 YYEEEE. V lost 4 bases and J lost 3, with 19 bases in between. The CDR3 spans 17 residues. CDR3 coding DNA: TGTGCCAGCAGCGCCCTCTTCTATGCCGAGGACACCGGGGAGCTGTTTTTT. Translated, it gives CASSALFYAEDTGELFF. Drawing the rest from reference TRBV5-6 and TRBJ2-2, the complete variable domain is DAGVTQSPTHLIKTRGQQVTLRCSPKSGHDTVSWYQQALGQGPQFIFQYYEEEERQRGNFPDRFSGHQFPNYSSELNVNALLLGDSALYLCASSALFYAEDTGELFFGEGSRLTVL.

CDR3 in DNA: TGCGCCAGCAGCCAAGGGGAGAGCTCGAACACTGAAGCTTTCTTT. This encodes CASSQGESSNTEAFF. The chain joins TRBV5-1 to TRBJ1-1; a possible D gene is TRBD1 (5 bases). The CDR3 is 15 residues long. Germline V gene sequence: CDR1 SGHRS, CDR2 YFSETQ. Trimming left V 4 bases short and J 1 base short, with 14 bases between. Variable domain in full (rest from reference TRBV5-1 and TRBJ1-1): KAGVTQTPRYLIKTRGQQVTLSCSPISGHRSVSWYQQTPGQGLQFLFEYFSETQRNKGNFPGRFSGRQFSNSRSEMNVSTLELGDSALYLCASSQGESSNTEAFFGQGTRLTVV.

This clonotype was detected ten times or more. The V gene is TRBV29-1, the J gene TRBJ2-1, with unresolved D. The V gene lost 6 bases and the J gene lost 8 bases, with 2 bases spanning the gap. This CDR3 is built from 8 residues. Germline CDR1 and CDR2: SQVTM and ANQGSEA. The CDR3 here is CSVDEQFF. The CDR3 nucleotides read TGCAGCGTCGATGAGCAGTTCTTC.

This clonotype was seen ten or more times. This sequence joins TRBV20-1 and TRBJ1-5, with D uncertain. Trimming removed 3 bases from V and 1 base from J, with 13 bases in between. Germline CDR1 DFQATT, CDR2 SNEGSKA (reference sequence). The CDR3 consists of 15 residues. The CDR3 DNA sequence: TGCAGTGCTAGGGCTGGTCCACAGAGCAATCAGCCCCAGCATTTT. It encodes CSARAGPQSNQPQHF.

This clonotype turned up a few times. The chain recombines TRBV20-1 with TRBJ2-1; no definite D call. V lost 1 base and J 2 bases, leaving 9 bases between the germline ends. Germline V gene sequence: CDR1 DFQATT, CDR2 SNEGSKA (reference sequence). This CDR3 spans 14 amino acids. In DNA form, the CDR3 reads TGCAGTGCTAGAGTGGGAATTACCTACAATGAGCAGTTCTTC. It is translated as CSARVGITYNEQFF.

This clonotype came up a few times. The chain is built from TRBV12-3 or TRBV12-4 and TRBJ1-3; D uncertain. This CDR3 region has 16 residues. V dropped 5 bases and J dropped 0 bases, with 14 bases sitting between them. The CDR3: CASSPRAGDSGNTIYF. In nucleotides, the CDR3 is TGTGCCAGCAGTCCCCGCGCGGGCGACTCTGGAAACACCATATATTTT.

This clonotype was recorded at least ten times. The chain couples TRBV12-3 or TRBV12-4 to TRBJ1-6, with a tentative D call TRBD1 (6 bases). This CDR3 is built from 15 residues. The ends were cut back, 6 bases at V and 9 bases at J, with 18 bases in the middle. This CDR3 reads CASSTAGGLGSPLHF. DNA of the CDR3: TGTGCCAGCAGCACCGCCGGGGGGCTTGGTTCACCCCTCCACTTT.

The chain recombines TRBV7-2 with TRBJ2-1; maybe TRBD1 (5 bases). V lost 7 bases and J 2 bases, leaving 15 bases between the germline ends. The CDR3 loop spans 15 amino acids. Per germline, CDR1 SGHTA and CDR2 FQGNSA. CDR3 protein: CASTEGQGTYNEQFF. The CDR3 nucleotides are TGTGCCAGCACAGAAGGGCAGGGAACCTACAATGAGCAGTTCTTC.

This clonotype was recorded at least ten times. The chain couples TRBV12-3 or TRBV12-4 to TRBJ2-5; D is perhaps TRBD1 (6 bases). The CDR3 spans 15 residues. Trimming took 3 bases from V and 5 from J, leaving 16 bases between them. Written as DNA, the CDR3 is TGTGCCAGCAGTTTTACAGGGACCCTATTGGAGACCCAGTACTTC. It translates to CASSFTGTLLETQYF.

This clonotype has ten or more counts. The junction shows a germline mismatch at one end, possibly a read error. The rearrangement links TRBV7-6 to TRBJ1-6; a weak D match, TRBD1 (6 bases). The CDR3 has 16 amino acids. Germline CDR1 and CDR2: SGHVS and FNYEAQ. The CDR3 reads CVSSPDSGSYNSPLHF. DNA for the CDR3: TGTGTCAGCAGCCCGGACAGCGGCTCCTATAATTCACCCCTCCACTTT.

The chain recombines TRBV2 with TRBJ2-1; weak D call: TRBD2 (7 bases). CDR3 length: 15 residues. V was trimmed by 9 bases and J by 5 bases, leaving 20 bases between them. Germline CDR1 is SNHLY and CDR2 is FYNNEI. Here the CDR3 reads CASQAGARGNNEQFF. CDR3 nucleotide sequence: TGTGCCAGTCAGGCGGGGGCGAGAGGGAACAATGAGCAGTTCTTC.

This clonotype appeared many times. The CDR3 DNA reads as TGCGCCAGCAGCCAAGAAGCGGGCTGGGCCGGGGAGCTGTTTTTT. Amino acid sequence: CASSQEAGWAGELFF. The chain has TRBV4-3 and TRBJ2-2; a possible D gene is TRBD2 (6 bases). V was cut by 0 bases and J by 6 bases, with 11 bases left in between. This CDR3 region has 15 residues. CDR1 is LGHNA and CDR2 is YSLEER in the germline V gene.

This clonotype occurred a few times. This chain joins TRBV7-9 and TRBJ1-1; 8 nucleotides line up with TRBD1. V was pared by 5 bases and J by 6 bases, with 8 bases of the junction left unmatched. This CDR3 is 14 amino acids long. Germline V gene data show CDR1 as SEHNR and CDR2 as FQNEAQ (reference sequence). CDR3 region: CASSVGQGAAEAFF. As DNA, the CDR3 is TGTGCCAGCAGCGTTGGGCAGGGGGCCGCTGAAGCTTTCTTT.

The gene calls are TRBV29-1 and TRBJ2-7, with D maybe TRBD1 (6 bases). The CDR3 is 14 amino acids. Germline V CDR1 and CDR2: SQVTM, ANQGSEA. Between the trimmed V and J ends, which lost 6 bases and 0 bases, there was a span of 15 bases. Here the CDR3 DNA reads TGCAGCGTGGGCCTAGGGGGATTCTCCTACGAGCAGTACTTC. Its translation is CSVGLGGFSYEQYF.

The chain couples TRBV7-2 to TRBJ2-7; 14 nucleotides agree with TRBD2. The J segment lost 6 bases and the V segment lost 5 bases, leaving 3 bases of the junction unmatched. Per the germline V gene, CDR1 is SGHTA and CDR2 is FQGNSA. The CDR3 length is 14 residues. This CDR3 is CTSSPGLAGAEQYF. The CDR3 bases are TGTACCAGCAGCCCGGGACTAGCGGGAGCCGAGCAGTACTTC.

This clonotype was detected only a few times. The chain uses TRBV27 and TRBJ2-1; 14 nucleotides match TRBD2. After removal of 3 bases from V and 0 bases from J, the junction contained 10 bases not matched to a gene. Germline V gene data show CDR1 as MNHEY and CDR2 as SMNVEV (reference sequence). The CDR3 is made up of 20 amino acids. Here the CDR3 reads CASSFQGLAGEISSYNEQFF. CDR3 DNA: TGTGCCAGCAGTTTCCAGGGACTAGCGGGAGAGATTAGCTCCTACAATGAGCAGTTCTTC.

Concerning this clonotype itself: Because the CDR3 is missing its conserved closing phenylalanine or tryptophan, this is likely a read error. This chain uses TRBV11-2 with TRBJ2-3, with D unclear. Germline CDR1 SGHAT, CDR2 FQNNGV. Trimming left V 4 bases short and J 2 bases short, with 13 bases between. This CDR3 has 15 residues. In DNA, the CDR3 is TGTGCCAGCAGCTGGTACGGCAGGTACACAGATACGCAGTATTCT. Its protein product is CASSWYGRYTDTQYS.

This clonotype was picked up many times. Mismatch with germline at one junction end may stem from a read error. The chain employs TRBV7-9 and TRBJ1-3; D is possibly TRBD1 (6 bases). The germline V gene encodes CDR1 SEHNR and CDR2 FQNEAQ (reference sequence). The length of the CDR3 is 12 residues. CDR3 sequence reads: CASSLDSRDTDF. The CDR3 region has the DNA TGTGCCAGCAGCTTAGACTCCCGGGACACGGATTTT.

This clonotype was observed a handful of times. This rearrangement joins TRBV5-1 to TRBJ2-3; 9 bases are shared with TRBD1. J gave up 3 bases and V 4 bases, and 9 bases lay outside the gene matches. CDR3 length: 16 residues. The germline gives CDR1 SGHRS, CDR2 YFSETQ. Here the CDR3 DNA reads TGCGCCAGCAGCGCGGCCGGGACAGGGCTGACAGATACGCAGTATTTT. Translation: CASSAAGTGLTDTQYF.

This clonotype was seen more than once but under ten times. The rearrangement joins TRBV12-3 or TRBV12-4 to TRBJ1-2; tentatively, D is TRBD1 (5 bases). The CDR3 spans 13 residues. V dropped 6 bases and J dropped 3 bases, with 11 bases sitting between them. CDR3 in DNA: TGTGCCAGCAGACTCTCAGGGCACTATGGCTACACCTTC. It codes for CASRLSGHYGYTF.